These T cell receptor beta chains were read from a single sample in a study of T cell changes during pregnancy in multiple sclerosis. Clones were sequenced by immunoSEQ multiplex PCR, and TCRdb holds only the in-frame ones, with some missing. The data hold about 87,000 clones, with approximately 92% observed a single time. The sequencing used peripheral blood, collected in the third trimester of pregnancy. These receptors originate from a female donor in good health, enrolled as a control in a pregnancy study. Both conserved end residues are part of each CDR3. Each record gives: CDR3 DNA, CDR3 protein, V gene, J gene, clone size, D gene. A D gene is named only where the DNA matches it firmly. Expanded clones are given a class, and other clones once, few, many or no size at all.

TGTGCCAGCTCCCCGTTCGACAGGGGCAACGCTGAAGCTTTCTTT	CASSPFDRGNAEAFF	TRBV18	TRBJ1-1	.	TRBD1
TGTGCCAGTAGCCCACGATCCAGGGTAGGAACCTATGGCTACACCTTC	CASSPRSRVGTYGYTF	TRBV19	TRBJ1-2	.	.
TGCGCCAGCAGCCCAGAAAGGGGGGAGCAGTACTTC	CASSPERGEQYF	TRBV5-1	TRBJ2-7	.	.
TGTGCCAGTAGTATTAGCCTCAATTCCAGGGCTGAAGCTTTCTTT	CASSISLNSRAEAFF	TRBV19	TRBJ1-1	.	.
TGTGCCAGCAGCGTAGAATGGAAGGGAGGAAAAGAGACCCAGTACTTC	CASSVEWKGGKETQYF	TRBV6-4	TRBJ2-5	.	.
TGTGCCAGCAGCGACCCCGGGACAGGGGTTATTTACGAGCAGTACTTC	CASSDPGTGVIYEQYF	TRBV5-4	TRBJ2-7	.	TRBD1
TGCGCCAGCAGCCAAGGTAACGGGAGAGGCACAGATACGCAGTATTTT	CASSQGNGRGTDTQYF	TRBV4-1	TRBJ2-3	.	.
TGCGCCAGCAGCCTCGAACAGGGGAACTCCTACAATGAGCAGTTCTTC	CASSLEQGNSYNEQFF	TRBV5-1	TRBJ2-1	.	TRBD1
TGCGCCAGCAGCTCTAGCGGGGGATACAATGAGCAGTTCTTC	CASSSSGGYNEQFF	TRBV5-1	TRBJ2-1	once	TRBD2
TGTGCCAGTAGTATAGCCCGCAGGGCCCCCTACAATGAGCAGTTCTTC	CASSIARRAPYNEQFF	TRBV19	TRBJ2-1	.	.
TGCGCCAGCAGCCTAGGACAGGGATTCTACGAGCAGTACTTC	CASSLGQGFYEQYF	TRBV5-1	TRBJ2-7	.	TRBD1
TGTGCCAGCAGCTTAATTCGGGGTAGCTACGAGCAGTACTTC	CASSLIRGSYEQYF	TRBV7-8	TRBJ2-7	.	.
TGTGCCAGCAGCATAAATATTTATGAGCAGTTCTTC	CASSINIYEQFF	TRBV7-2	TRBJ2-1	.	.
TGTGCCAGCAGCTTGGGGGGAGCGACCACGAGTCTTGAAGAGACCCAGTACTTC	CASSLGGATTSLEETQYF	TRBV5-4	TRBJ2-5	.	.
TGTGCCAGCGTACGGGACACCCAAGAGACCCAGTACTTC	CASVRDTQETQYF	TRBV2	TRBJ2-5	.	.
TGTGCCAGCAGTCCCCATGGGGGGGGACGCTACAATGAGCAGTTCTTC	CASSPHGGGRYNEQFF	TRBV28	TRBJ2-1	.	TRBD2
TGTGCTAGCAGCCCCGGACAGAGCTCCTACGAGCAGTACTTC	CASSPGQSSYEQYF	TRBV7-7	TRBJ2-7	.	.
TGTGCCAGCAGCCGAGCAGGGAGGTCTGGGGCCAACGTCCTGACTTTC	CASSRAGRSGANVLTF	TRBV28	TRBJ2-6	.	.
TGTGCCAGCAGTTTCCGGGGTGTTTCTGGGGCCAACGTCCTGACTTTC	CASSFRGVSGANVLTF	TRBV27	TRBJ2-6	.	.
TGTGCCAGCAGTGAGTCAGGGATGGGGCAGGAGCAGTACTTC	CASSESGMGQEQYF	TRBV2	TRBJ2-7	.	.
TGCGCCAGCAGCTTGAGGTCTAGCGGGAGCGCAGATACGCAGTATTTT	CASSLRSSGSADTQYF	TRBV5-1	TRBJ2-3	.	TRBD2
TGTGCCACCGGGACGAACACCGGGGAGCTGTTTTTT	CATGTNTGELFF	TRBV27	TRBJ2-2	.	.
TGTGCCAGCAGCCCCCCTGGGGCAGGGAAGGGAGATACGCAGTATTTT	CASSPPGAGKGDTQYF	TRBV9	TRBJ2-3	once	.
TGCGCCAGCAGCTTGCTCCCCGAAGAGACCCAGTACTTC	CASSLLPEETQYF	TRBV5-1	TRBJ2-5	.	.
TGTGCCAGCAATGGCGGGAGGGCCGATAATGAGCAGTTCTTC	CASNGGRADNEQFF	TRBV2	TRBJ2-1	.	TRBD2
TGTGCCAGCAGTCCCCGGGACAGGGGTAACACCGGGGAGCTGTTTTTT	CASSPRDRGNTGELFF	TRBV13	TRBJ2-2	.	TRBD1
TGTGCCAGCAGTTTATTATCCCCGGCAGGGGAGTCTTACGAGCAGTACTTC	CASSLLSPAGESYEQYF	TRBV27	TRBJ2-7	.	.
TGTGCCAGCAGTCGACCGGGACAATTAGCCTACAATGAGCAGTTCTTC	CASSRPGQLAYNEQFF	TRBV27	TRBJ2-1	.	.
TGCGCCAGCAGCCTTAGCGGGAGGGCCAGCACAGATACGCAGTATTTT	CASSLSGRASTDTQYF	TRBV5-1	TRBJ2-3	.	TRBD2
TGTGCCAGCAGTGTCGGGGACAATCAGCCCCAGCATTTT	CASSVGDNQPQHF	TRBV11-2	TRBJ1-5	.	.
TGCAGCGTCGATACAGGGATTGGAGAGACCCAGTACTTC	CSVDTGIGETQYF	TRBV29-1	TRBJ2-5	.	.
TGTGCCAGCAGTTTCGGGACAGTACGGGAGCAGTACTTC	CASSFGTVREQYF	TRBV28	TRBJ2-5	.	.
TGTGCCAGCAGCCTCGGCGGGGTGAACGGGGAGCTGTTTTTT	CASSLGGVNGELFF	TRBV7-9	TRBJ2-2	once	.
TGCGCCAGCAGCCAAGACGGGGAAGGGCAGTTCTTC	CASSQDGEGQFF	TRBV4-1	TRBJ2-1	once	.
TGCGCCAGCAGCTTGGAGCTTTTAAGCGGGGAGCTGTTTTTT	CASSLELLSGELFF	TRBV5-1	TRBJ2-2	.	.
TGTGCCAGCAGCCCCCCGGGACTAGTCACCTACGAGCAGTACTTC	CASSPPGLVTYEQYF	TRBV7-8	TRBJ2-7	.	TRBD2
TGTGCCAGCAGCTTAGTAGCTAGCACGTACGAGCAGTACTTC	CASSLVASTYEQYF	TRBV7-2	TRBJ2-7	few	.